This TCR beta chain is from a study of early T cells in non-severe SARS-CoV-2 infection. Study in general: The chains were unpaired, and the sequenced material was bulk RNA from unsorted whole blood.

This clonotype was counted a few times. Individual cDNA molecules received unique molecular identifiers during library preparation. Using its own MiXCR run on the 5' RACE reads, TCRdb lists one record per CDR3 protein. Of roughly 56,000 distinct CDR3 sequences detected, approximately 7.6% appear once; the ten largest clones hold 3.5% to 4.5%. The CDR3 is 16 amino acids. The J segment lost 0 bases and the V segment lost 4 bases, leaving 3 bases of the junction unmatched. Germline V lookup: CDR1 SGHRS, CDR2 YFSETQ. The clonotype originates from an adult who was a healthcare worker with PCR-confirmed SARS-CoV-2 infection or an uninfected control (not recorded which). Material: whole blood. The chain links TRBV5-1 to TRBJ1-4; 10 positions match TRBD1. CDR3 nucleotides: TGCGCCAGCAGCCTGGGACAGGGGACAACTAATGAAAAACTGTTTTTT. Translating it yields CASSLGQGTTNEKLFF.